The 31 T cell receptor beta chains listed next were all sequenced from one sample in a study of monozygotic twins with inflammatory bowel disease. From its re-call of the 5' RACE reads, TCRdb lists each CDR3 protein once, without DNA. The specimen's table records over 100,000 distinct CDR3 sequences. Sequenced sample: blood. Every receptor here comes from a human donor with ulcerative colitis or Crohn's disease, or a healthy co-twin of an affected twin (not recorded which).

This chain joins TRBV18 and TRBJ1-2. The length of the CDR3 is 13 residues. CDR1 KGHSH and CDR2 LQKENI come from the germline V gene. This CDR3 reads CASSPLATDGYTF.

The chain joins TRBV7-2 to TRBJ2-1; the TCRdb call, TRBD1, lacks DNA for checking. Germline CDR1 reads SGHTA; CDR2 reads FQGNSA. The length of the CDR3 is 14 residues. CDR3 sequence: CASSGGQGINEQFF.

This sequence joins TRBV20-1 and TRBJ2-6; TCRdb reports TRBD2, a call that lacks DNA to check it against. There are 13 residues in the CDR3. Per germline, CDR1 DFQATT and CDR2 SNEGSKA (reference sequence). The CDR3 loop reads CSASGRALNVLTF.

The J gene is TRBJ1-4, the V gene TRBV27. Germline CDR1 is MNHEY and CDR2 is SMNVEV (reference sequence). The CDR3 has 14 residues. CDR3 sequence reads: CASSLVLGGGKLFF.

V and J are TRBV28 and TRBJ2-1; TCRdb outputs TRBD1, but without DNA this stays unchecked. There are 15 residues in the CDR3. Germline-derived CDR1 and CDR2 are MDHEN and SYDVKM. CDR3 sequence reads: CASTPPGGRYNEQFF.

This sequence joins TRBV12-3 or TRBV12-4 and TRBJ1-5. The CDR3 sequence is 13 residues long. CDR3 sequence: CASTILNNQPQHF.

The gene calls are TRBV27 and TRBJ2-7; the TCRdb call, TRBD1, lacks DNA for checking. Looked up from germline, CDR1 is MNHEY and CDR2 is SMNVEV (reference sequence). There are 16 residues in the CDR3. The CDR3 here is CASSLFRGSFTYEQYF.

The J gene is TRBJ1-5, the V gene TRBV12-3 or TRBV12-4. CDR3 length: 15 residues. The CDR3 reads CASSLRRTDNQPQHF.

The chain is built from TRBV10-3 and TRBJ2-5; TCRdb returns TRBD2, unconfirmable since there is no DNA. There are 15 residues in the CDR3. The germline CDR1 and CDR2 sequences are ENHRY and SYGVKD. The CDR3 is CAISRLAGEQETQYF.

The CDR3 here is CASSQARTPYEQYF. This chain connects TRBV4-3 to TRBJ2-7. CDR1 LGHNA and CDR2 YSLEER come from the germline V gene. The CDR3 loop spans 14 amino acids.

CDR3 loop: CATSDAAGSQETQYF. This chain connects TRBV24-1 to TRBJ2-5. The germline gives CDR1 KGHDR, CDR2 SFDVKD. The CDR3 contains 15 residues.

J is TRBJ2-3 and V is TRBV7-2; lacking DNA, the TRBD1 call made by TCRdb goes unchecked. CDR3 length equals 15 residues. CDR1 is SGHTA, CDR2 FQGNSA, per germline. CDR3: CASSLVGGPTDTQYF.

V usage is TRBV4-3 and J usage is TRBJ2-1. The CDR3 is made up of 14 amino acids. Germline-derived CDR1 and CDR2 are LGHNA and YSLEER. The CDR3 here is CASSRGTTNNEQFF.

This chain joins TRBV20-1 and TRBJ2-2; TCRdb proposes TRBD2, but this gene call is untestable without DNA. The CDR3 has 16 amino acids. CDR1 is DFQATT and CDR2 is SNEGSKA in the germline V gene (reference sequence). The CDR3 loop reads CSAIHRAGGHTGELFF.

This chain connects TRBV20-1 to TRBJ2-7; TCRdb calls TRBD2, which cannot be checked without DNA. CDR3 length equals 15 residues. Germline loops: CDR1 DFQATT, CDR2 SNEGSKA (reference sequence). The CDR3 loop reads CSARVGTSGIDEQYF.

This chain connects TRBV5-1 to TRBJ2-3; TCRdb's assignment of TRBD1 cannot be checked, as there is no DNA. CDR3 length: 16 amino acids. CDR1 SGHRS and CDR2 YFSETQ come from the germline V gene. The CDR3 sequence is CASSLVRTGHTDTQYF.

The chain uses TRBV20-1 and TRBJ2-1; TCRdb picks TRBD2, but there is no DNA to check that call. The V gene's germline CDR1 is DFQATT and CDR2 SNEGSKA (reference sequence). The CDR3 extends over 16 amino acids. CDR3 loop: CSARGGTSGSREEQFF.

The chain uses TRBV5-1 and TRBJ2-5. Germline values: CDR1 SGHRS, CDR2 YFSETQ. The CDR3 is 14 amino acids. The CDR3 protein is CASSLVLSSTTQYF.

The chain combines TRBV5-5 with TRBJ2-3; TCRdb gives TRBD1 as the D gene, but with no DNA this cannot be confirmed. The CDR3 length is 13 residues. Germline V gene sequence: CDR1 SGHKS, CDR2 YYEKEE (reference sequence). The CDR3 sequence: CASTRGGADTQYF.

Considering frequency, this clonotype is large. The chain has TRBV12-3 or TRBV12-4 and TRBJ2-7; the D gene TCRdb calls, TRBD1, cannot be checked with no DNA. The CDR3 covers 13 residues. CDR3 amino acids: CASKGGDSYEQYF.

J is TRBJ2-7 and V is TRBV13; TCRdb names TRBD1, which stays unverified in the absence of DNA. The CDR3 length is 16 residues. Germline V gene lookup returns CDR1 PRHDT and CDR2 FYEKMQ (reference sequence). The CDR3: CASSLAVSGRGYEQYF. Full variable domain (rest looked up from reference TRBV13 and TRBJ2-7): AAGVIQSPRHLIKEKRETATLKCYPIPRHDTVYWYQQGPGQDPQFLISFYEKMQSDKGSIPDRFSAQQFSDYHSELNMSSLELGDSALYFCASSLAVSGRGYEQYFGPGTRLTVT.

The gene calls are TRBV16 and TRBJ1-1; checking the TCRdb D call of TRBD1 is not possible without DNA. CDR1 and CDR2 from the germline V gene are KGHSY and FQNENV. This CDR3 has 11 amino acids. The CDR3 loop reads CASSPQGTTFF. The full variable domain, its missing parts supplied by reference TRBV16 and TRBJ1-1, is GEEVAQTPKHLVRGEGQKAKLYCAPIKGHSYVFWYQQVLKNEFKFLISFQNENVFDETGMPKERFSAKCLPNSPCSLEIQATKLEDSAVYFCASSPQGTTFFGQGTRLTVV.

The chain links TRBV5-1 to TRBJ2-3; TCRdb's D call of TRBD1 is untestable without DNA. Germline V lookup: CDR1 SGHRS, CDR2 YFSETQ. The CDR3 covers 15 residues. The CDR3 sequence is CASSSGQGDTDTQYF.

The chain recombines TRBV5-1 with TRBJ2-7; as DNA is missing, the TRBD2 call by TCRdb cannot be tested. This CDR3 is 14 amino acids long. CDR1 and CDR2 (germline): SGHRS, YFSETQ. CDR3 sequence reads: CASTAGGLSYEQYF.

The V gene is TRBV20-1, the J gene TRBJ2-3. Germline CDR1 and CDR2: DFQATT and SNEGSKA (reference sequence). The CDR3 spans 13 residues. The CDR3 loop reads CSARGTYTDTQYF.

The V and J genes are TRBV28 and TRBJ1-3; as DNA is missing, the TRBD1 call by TCRdb cannot be tested. The CDR3 spans 16 residues. CDR1 and CDR2 from the germline V gene are MDHEN and SYDVKM. CDR3 loop: CASSLPYRGSGNTIYF.

The chain is built from TRBV29-1 and TRBJ2-7. The CDR3 has 12 residues. The germline V gene has CDR1 SQVTM and CDR2 ANQGSEA. CDR3 residues: CSALGNQYEQYF.

The chain employs TRBV20-1 and TRBJ2-7. The CDR3 consists of 14 residues. Germline loops: CDR1 DFQATT, CDR2 SNEGSKA (reference sequence). CDR3 loop: CSASQDTSSYEQYF.

The chain combines TRBV20-1 with TRBJ2-1; TCRdb's D call, TRBD1, is unchecked because there is no DNA. The germline gives CDR1 DFQATT, CDR2 SNEGSKA (reference sequence). This CDR3 has 13 amino acids. CDR3 residues: CSARTGFRGEQFF.

The rearrangement joins TRBV27 to TRBJ1-1; TCRdb designates TRBD1, a call that cannot be tested without DNA. CDR1 and CDR2 from the germline V gene are MNHEY and SMNVEV (reference sequence). The CDR3 sequence is 17 residues long. CDR3 loop: CASTAVMGRGLNTEAFF.

This chain joins TRBV6-1 and TRBJ2-2; without DNA, the TCRdb call of TRBD1 cannot be checked. The CDR3 extends over 14 amino acids. The V gene's germline CDR1 is MNHNS and CDR2 SASEGT. Here the CDR3 reads CASSPGHPPGELFF.